This T cell receptor beta chain was sequenced during a study of blood T cell repertoires in COVID-19. Study background: Italy, Spain and the United States were the sources of the convalescent and acute COVID-19 samples. T cells, B-cell-depleted T cells, or PBMCs supplied cDNA or gDNA.

Profiled with immunoSEQ multiplex PCR; TCRdb holds only in-frame clones, not every one. The sample carries under 250,000 clones, roughly 80% recorded once. Germline V lookup: CDR1 SGDLS, CDR2 YYNGEE. The CDR3 consists of 14 residues. Trimming pared 6 bases from V and 1 base from J, leaving 11 bases between. The sequenced sample consisted of peripheral blood. The gene calls are TRBV9 and TRBJ2-1; D call uncertain. The TCR comes from a man aged 80 or over with acute or convalescent COVID-19. CDR3 in amino acids: CASKRDGSYNEQFF. The CDR3 bases are TGTGCCAGCAAGAGAGATGGTTCCTACAATGAGCAGTTCTTC.